The 22 T cell receptor beta chains below come from one sample, sequenced in a study of CD8 T cells in ankylosing spondylitis. No antigen has been identified for these receptors. TCRdb reanalysed the 5' RACE reads using MiXCR and keeps one entry per CDR3 protein. The sample consists of 400,000 to 450,000 distinct CDR3 sequences, under 20% of them appearing once. Regarding the study as a whole: Roughly 8 highly homologous variants made up a TCR beta motif that seemed to typify ankylosing spondylitis blood.

The source material was blood, either unsorted or a sorted T cell fraction (not recorded which). The receptors here all came from a male donor with ankylosing spondylitis.

This clonotype has a handful of counts. The chain has TRBV4-1 and TRBJ2-5, with a tentative D call TRBD1 (6 bases). Germline V CDR1 and CDR2: MGHRA, YSYEKL. V was cut by 0 bases and J by 5 bases, with 13 bases left in between. This CDR3 spans 15 amino acids. DNA for the CDR3: TGCGCCAGCAGCCAAGATTATGGGCAGGGGGAGACCCAGTACTTC. Its translation: CASSQDYGQGETQYF.

Only a few counts were recorded for this clonotype. V and J are TRBV11-3 and TRBJ2-1, with D unresolved. Between the trimmed V and J ends, which lost 3 bases and 4 bases, there was a span of 13 bases. The CDR3 is 15 amino acids. Germline V gives CDR1 SGHNT, CDR2 YENEEA. The CDR3 sequence is CASSLGPIAYNEQFF. The CDR3 DNA is TGTGCCAGCAGCTTGGGCCCGATCGCGTACAATGAGCAGTTCTTC.

This chain connects TRBV12-3 or TRBV12-4 to TRBJ1-6; the D gene is possibly TRBD1 (5 bases). The V end was cut by 11 bases, the J end by 3 bases, with 26 bases between. This CDR3 comprises 18 residues. DNA of the CDR3: TGTGCCGGCTGTGAGGACAAAAACAAGAAAAACTATAATTCACCCCTCCACTTT. Its translation is CAGCEDKNKKNYNSPLHF.

This clonotype was seen at least ten times. The chain couples TRBV10-3 to TRBJ1-4; unclear D gene. CDR3 size: 13 residues. Trimming removed 7 bases at V and 7 bases at J, with 13 bases between. Per the germline V gene, CDR1 is ENHRY and CDR2 is SYGVKD. CDR3 coding DNA: TGTGCCATCAATTCGGGTAGTGGTGAAAAACTGTTTTTT. Encoded protein: CAINSGSGEKLFF.

This clonotype was recorded at least ten times. The chain uses TRBV29-1 and TRBJ1-2; D possibly corresponds to TRBD1 (6 bases). CDR1 is SQVTM, CDR2 ANQGSEA, per germline. The V end lost 7 bases, the J end lost 4 bases, and 16 bases lay between the germline ends. The CDR3 covers 13 residues. Written as DNA, the CDR3 is TGCAGCGCACCGGACAGTGCGCTCTATGGCTACACCTTC. It yields the protein CSAPDSALYGYTF.

This clonotype appeared a few times. The chain couples TRBV3-1 to TRBJ2-7; tentative D call: TRBD2 (7 bases). V was clipped by 1 base and J by 6 bases, with 16 bases between them. Germline V gives CDR1 LGHDT, CDR2 YNNKEL (reference sequence). The CDR3 has 15 residues. DNA for the CDR3: TGTGCCAGCAGCCAAGTCGCTAGCGGACAGTTCGAGCAGTACTTC. This codes for CASSQVASGQFEQYF.

This clonotype was observed a few times. The chain carries TRBV11-2 and TRBJ1-2, with a tentative D call TRBD1 (5 bases). Germline V lookup: CDR1 SGHAT, CDR2 FQNNGV. This CDR3 comprises 16 residues. V was trimmed by 2 bases and J by 0 bases, leaving 13 bases between them. The CDR3 sequence is CASSLLGRGTNYGYTF. The CDR3 bases are TGTGCCAGCAGCTTATTGGGGCGAGGGACTAACTATGGCTACACCTTC. Supplemented by reference TRBV11-2 and TRBJ1-2, the full variable domain reads EAGVAQSPRYKIIEKRQSVAFWCNPISGHATLYWYQQILGQGPKLLIQFQNNGVVDDSQLPKDRFSAERLKGVDSTLKIQPAKLEDSAVYLCASSLLGRGTNYGYTFGSGTRLTVV.

J is TRBJ1-6 and V is TRBV6-6; unclear D gene. The CDR3 runs 13 residues. The germline CDR1 and CDR2 sequences are MNHNY and SVGAGI (reference sequence). Trimming cost V 7 bases and J 6 bases, with 10 bases left between them. The CDR3 nucleotides are TGTGCCAGCATACCTGGGCCTAATTCACCCCTCCACTTT. Encoded protein: CASIPGPNSPLHF.

In this sample, this clonotype turned up a few times. V and J are TRBV5-1 and TRBJ1-2; possibly TRBD1 for D (5 bases). The CDR3 runs 14 residues. Germline V lookup: CDR1 SGHRS, CDR2 YFSETQ. V lost 0 bases and J lost 4, with 10 bases in between. The CDR3 spells CASSLGSRGYGYTF. CDR3 DNA: TGCGCCAGCAGCTTGGGATCAAGGGGCTATGGCTACACCTTC.

This clonotype has a count of ten or more. J is TRBJ2-2 and V is TRBV6-1; no reliable D call. CDR1 MNHNS and CDR2 SASEGT come from the germline V gene. Deletions cut 6 bases from V and 1 base from J, with 9 bases between. The CDR3 has 14 amino acids. CDR3 loop: CASSQHQNTGELFF. CDR3 nucleotides: TGTGCCAGCAGCCAACACCAGAACACCGGGGAGCTGTTTTTT.

The chain couples TRBV6-5 to TRBJ1-5; D remains unclear. CDR1 is MNHEY, CDR2 SVGAGI, per germline. The CDR3 consists of 14 residues. The germline V and J ends were trimmed by 0 bases and 5 bases, with 8 bases remaining between them. The DNA for the CDR3 is TGTGCCAGCAGTTACTCGGGGTGGGATCAGCCCCAGCATTTT. Amino acids: CASSYSGWDQPQHF.

The chain uses TRBV6-1 and TRBJ1-4; possibly TRBD1 for D (5 bases). CDR1 is MNHNS and CDR2 is SASEGT in the germline V gene. The CDR3 extends over 15 amino acids. The germline V and J ends were trimmed by 4 bases and 0 bases, with 9 bases remaining between them. Here the CDR3 DNA reads TGTGCCAGCAGTGCTCAGGGAACAACTAATGAAAAACTGTTTTTT. Protein product: CASSAQGTTNEKLFF.

The table lists this clonotype with a few counts. V and J are TRBV7-2 and TRBJ2-1, with 7 bases matching TRBD2. CDR3 size: 12 residues. V dropped 5 bases and J dropped 9; count of bases not matched to a gene: 4. Germline CDR1 and CDR2: SGHTA and FQGNSA. In nucleotides, the CDR3 is TGTGCCAGCAGCCCGGAGCGGGGTGAGCAGTTCTTC. Translated: CASSPERGEQFF. Looking up the rest from reference TRBV7-2 and TRBJ2-1 gives the full variable domain: GAGVSQSPSNKVTEKGKDVELRCDPISGHTALYWYRQSLGQGLEFLIYFQGNSAPDKSGLPSDRFSAERTGGSVSTLTIQRTQQEDSAVYLCASSPERGEQFFGPGTRLTVL.

This chain links TRBV2 with TRBJ2-5, with 9 bases aligning to TRBD2. The CDR3 sequence is 16 residues long. The J segment lost 4 bases and the V segment lost 3 bases, leaving 9 bases of the junction unmatched. CDR1 is SNHLY and CDR2 is FYNNEI in the germline V gene. CDR3 residues: CASSEGVAGVRETQYF. The DNA for the CDR3 is TGTGCCAGCAGTGAGGGTGTAGCGGGGGTACGAGAGACCCAGTACTTC.

This clonotype has just a few counts. J is TRBJ1-2 and V is TRBV20-1; 12 bases align to TRBD1. CDR1 DFQATT and CDR2 SNEGSKA come from the germline V gene (reference sequence). The CDR3 contains 15 residues. Trimming removed 0 bases from V and 8 bases from J; junction bases left unmatched: 7. DNA for the CDR3: TGCAGTGCTAGAGAACCCGGGACAGGGGGCGACGGCTACACCTTC. Translation: CSAREPGTGGDGYTF.

This clonotype was seen a handful of times. The chain carries TRBV7-9 and TRBJ2-7; 7 nucleotides agree with TRBD1. From germline, CDR1 is SEHNR and CDR2 FQNEAQ (reference sequence). The CDR3 has 13 amino acids. The V and J ends lost 6 bases and 2 bases, in that order; junction bases with no gene match: 4. CDR3 loop: CASSTDRTYEQYF. In DNA form, the CDR3 reads TGTGCCAGCAGTACGGACAGGACCTACGAGCAGTACTTC.

This clonotype was picked up a small number of times. V usage is TRBV6-2 or TRBV6-3 and J usage is TRBJ2-1, with 10 bases lining up with TRBD2. The length of the CDR3 is 16 residues. After removal of 6 bases from V and 5 bases from J, the junction contained 10 bases not matched to a gene. Germline assignment: CDR1 MNHEY and CDR2 SVGEGT. The CDR3 nucleotides read TGTGCCAGCAGGCCGGACCTAGCGGGAGCCCACAATGAGCAGTTCTTC. This translates into CASRPDLAGAHNEQFF.

This clonotype has just a few counts. The chain is built from TRBV7-2 and TRBJ2-7; 9 bases align to TRBD2. This CDR3 has 15 residues. CDR1 is SGHTA, CDR2 FQGNSA, per germline. After removal of 3 bases from V and 2 bases from J, the junction contained 5 bases not matched to a gene. Here the CDR3 reads CASSFNLAGPYEQYF. CDR3 coding DNA: TGTGCCAGCAGCTTCAACCTAGCGGGACCCTACGAGCAGTACTTC.

The gene calls are TRBV7-2 and TRBJ1-2, with a tentative D call TRBD1 (6 bases). The CDR3 is 12 residues long. Germline V CDR1 and CDR2: SGHTA, FQGNSA. Trimming stripped 5 bases from V and 8 bases from J, with 12 bases between. The CDR3, as DNA: TGTGCCAGCAGCCGCAAGGGGGGCGGCTACACCTTC. The encoded protein is CASSRKGGGYTF.

In this sample, this clonotype turned up a few times. The chain is built from TRBV29-1 and TRBJ1-2; the D gene is possibly TRBD1 (6 bases). CDR3 size: 15 residues. With 3 bases removed from V and 6 bases from J, the gap between germline ends came to 20 bases. CDR1 is SQVTM and CDR2 is ANQGSEA in the germline V gene. DNA of the CDR3: TGCAGCGTTGATTCTTGGGGGGGGGCGCGAGATGGCTACACCTTC. The encoded protein is CSVDSWGGARDGYTF. Looking up the rest from reference TRBV29-1 and TRBJ1-2 gives the full variable domain: SAVISQKPSRDICQRGTSLTIQCQVDSQVTMMFWYRQQPGQSLTLIATANQGSEATYESGFVIDKFPISRPNLTFSTLTVSNMSPEDSSIYLCSVDSWGGARDGYTFGSGTRLTVV.

This clonotype came up a few times. V usage is TRBV9 and J usage is TRBJ2-5; D is undetermined. Looked up from germline, CDR1 is SGDLS and CDR2 is YYNGEE. Trimming cost V 0 bases and J 2 bases, with 8 bases left between them. The CDR3 is 14 amino acids. The CDR3 loop is CASSVGGWQETQYF. DNA of the CDR3: TGTGCCAGCAGCGTAGGAGGATGGCAAGAGACCCAGTACTTC.

This chain joins TRBV7-2 and TRBJ1-5; the match to TRBD1 covers 10 bases. From germline, CDR1 is SGHTA and CDR2 FQGNSA. The CDR3 runs to 16 residues. The V segment lost 2 bases and the J segment 2 bases; nucleotides outside the gene matches: 3. CDR3 sequence: CASSLSGQGGNQPQHF. CDR3 DNA sequence: TGTGCCAGCAGCTTATCCGGACAGGGGGGCAATCAGCCCCAGCATTTT.